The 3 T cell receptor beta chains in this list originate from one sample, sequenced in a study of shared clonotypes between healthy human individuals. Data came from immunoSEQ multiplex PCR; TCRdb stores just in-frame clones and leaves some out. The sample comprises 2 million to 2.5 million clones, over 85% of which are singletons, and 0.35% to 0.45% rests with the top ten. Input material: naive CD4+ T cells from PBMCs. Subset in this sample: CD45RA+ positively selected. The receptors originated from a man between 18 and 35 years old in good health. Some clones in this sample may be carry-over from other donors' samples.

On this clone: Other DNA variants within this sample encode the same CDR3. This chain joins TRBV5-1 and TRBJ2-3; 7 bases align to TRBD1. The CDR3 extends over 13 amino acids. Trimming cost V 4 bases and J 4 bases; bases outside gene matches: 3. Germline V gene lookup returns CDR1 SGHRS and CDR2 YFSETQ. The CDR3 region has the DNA TGCGCCAGCAGCACCACAGGGGCAGATACGCAGTATTTT. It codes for CASSTTGADTQYF.

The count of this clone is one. The CDR3 loop reads CASSVEGHQNTIYF. CDR3 bases: TGTGCCAGCAGCGTAGAGGGACACCAGAACACCATATATTTT. V is TRBV9 and J is TRBJ1-3, with D possibly TRBD1 on 6 matching bases. The CDR3 sequence is 14 residues long. Between the trimmed V and J ends, which lost 0 bases and 7 bases, there was a span of 11 bases. The germline V gene encodes CDR1 SGDLS and CDR2 YYNGEE.

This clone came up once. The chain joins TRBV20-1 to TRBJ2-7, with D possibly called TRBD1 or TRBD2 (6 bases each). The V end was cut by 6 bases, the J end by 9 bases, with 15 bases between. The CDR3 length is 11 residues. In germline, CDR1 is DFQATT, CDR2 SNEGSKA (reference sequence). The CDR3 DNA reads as TGCAGTGCGCTTACGGGGGCAGGGCAGTACTTC. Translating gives CSALTGAGQYF.